A single sample is the source of the 32 T cell receptor beta chains below, sequenced in a study of T cell repertoires in cytomegalovirus infection. Via MiXCR, TCRdb re-called the reads, giving one row per CDR3 protein. The table lists approximately 140,000 distinct CDR3 sequences, under 8.5% of them singletons, with around 17% in the top ten. What was sequenced was PBMCs. The receptor set was obtained from a human donor in good health (CMV status not recorded). Some clones in this sample may be carry-over from other donors' samples.

This clonotype has at least ten counts. The chain uses TRBV6-2 or TRBV6-3 and TRBJ1-1; D uncertain. The ends were cut back, 6 bases at V and 4 bases at J, with 15 bases in the middle. Per the germline V gene, CDR1 is MNHEY and CDR2 is SVGEGT. The CDR3 has 14 amino acids. The CDR3 bases are TGTGCCAGCAGAGTAGCCCTTCGAGGCACTGAAGCTTTCTTT. As protein: CASRVALRGTEAFF.

The chain recombines TRBV5-1 with TRBJ1-1; 9 positions agree with TRBD1. V lost 0 bases to trimming and J lost 2 bases; unmatched junction nucleotides: 2. This CDR3 is 15 amino acids long. Germline V gene lookup returns CDR1 SGHRS and CDR2 YFSETQ. Written as DNA, the CDR3 is TGCGCCAGCAGCTTGGGGGACAGGGACAACACTGAAGCTTTCTTT. This codes for CASSLGDRDNTEAFF.

This clonotype was detected ten times or more. This chain joins TRBV5-1 and TRBJ2-1; 7 nucleotides line up with TRBD2. V lost 0 bases, J lost 8 bases, and 8 bases stayed unmatched. CDR1 and CDR2 (germline): SGHRS, YFSETQ. The CDR3 runs 15 residues. CDR3 loop: CASSLVVGGTDEQFF. In nucleotides, the CDR3 is TGCGCCAGCAGCTTGGTGGTGGGGGGGACCGATGAGCAGTTCTTC.

The chain is built from TRBV7-2 and TRBJ1-3; unclear D gene. Trimming cost V 4 bases and J 3 bases, with 10 bases left between them. CDR1 is SGHTA, CDR2 FQGNSA, per germline. This CDR3 is 14 amino acids long. The CDR3 DNA reads TGTGCCAGCAGCTATCAGACGGTTGGAAACACCATATATTTT. Translated: CASSYQTVGNTIYF.

In this sample, this clonotype turned up many times. The V gene is TRBV6-2 or TRBV6-3, the J gene TRBJ2-7, with no clear D. The CDR3 covers 14 residues. The germline V and J ends were trimmed by 6 bases and 0 bases, with 12 bases remaining between them. Looked up from germline, CDR1 is MNHEY and CDR2 is SVGEGT. DNA of the CDR3: TGTGCCAGCAGCCGCGACCGGTACTCCTACGAGCAGTACTTC. It yields the protein CASSRDRYSYEQYF.

The rearrangement joins TRBV9 to TRBJ1-2; tentative D call: TRBD1 (6 bases). The germline gives CDR1 SGDLS, CDR2 YYNGEE. Trimming shortened V by 0 bases and J by 8 bases, and 11 bases separated the two germline ends. The CDR3 contains 13 residues. CDR3 in amino acids: CASSVVTGHGYTF. The CDR3, as DNA: TGTGCCAGCAGCGTAGTGACAGGTCACGGCTACACCTTC.

In this sample, this clonotype turned up many times. The rearrangement uses TRBV27 and TRBJ2-1; 8 bases agree with TRBD1. Trimming at V came to 6 bases and at J to 10 bases, leaving 2 bases not matched to a gene. CDR1 MNHEY and CDR2 SMNVEV come from the germline V gene (reference sequence). This CDR3 has 11 residues. The CDR3 loop reads CASRRTGEQFF. The CDR3 bases are TGTGCCAGCAGACGGACAGGGGAGCAGTTCTTC.

Regarding this clonotype: With a much larger clone just one base away, this may be a read error. The chain recombines TRBV12-3 or TRBV12-4 with TRBJ1-1; D is ambiguous. This CDR3 comprises 15 residues. The DNA for the CDR3 is TGTGCCAGCAGTTTACCGTACCACTGGAACGCTGAAGCTTTCTTT. Translating gives CASSLPYHWNAEAFF.

The chain couples TRBV3-1 to TRBJ2-2, with TRBD2 matching 11 bases. This CDR3 is 17 amino acids long. Germline-derived CDR1 and CDR2 are LGHDT and YNNKEL (reference sequence). J was trimmed by 1 base and V by 4 bases; bases with no gene match: 5. The CDR3 loop reads CASSPPTSGVNTGELFF. The CDR3 DNA sequence: TGTGCCAGCAGCCCCCCGACTAGCGGGGTGAACACCGGGGAGCTGTTTTTT.

The sample holds many counts of this clonotype. The chain carries TRBV11-2 and TRBJ2-7; D unresolved. The CDR3 sequence is 14 residues long. The V gene's germline CDR1 is SGHAT and CDR2 FQNNGV. V gave up 0 bases and J gave up 0 bases, with 6 bases separating them. The CDR3 bases are TGTGCCAGCAGCTTAGACACAAGCTCCTACGAGCAGTACTTC. Amino acids: CASSLDTSSYEQYF.

This clonotype was seen repeatedly, ten times or more. The chain carries TRBV28 and TRBJ2-7; 7 bases align to TRBD1. V lost 4 bases and J lost 6; bases outside the gene matches: 12. Looked up from germline, CDR1 is MDHEN and CDR2 is SYDVKM. This CDR3 spans 15 amino acids. This CDR3 is CASSSAGTVTSEQYF. Written as DNA, the CDR3 is TGTGCCAGCAGTTCCGCCGGGACAGTCACCTCCGAGCAGTACTTC. The whole variable domain, remainder taken from reference TRBV28 and TRBJ2-7, is DVKVTQSSRYLVKRTGEKVFLECVQDMDHENMFWYRQDPGLGLRLIYFSYDVKMKEKGDIPEGYSVSREKKERFSLILESASTNQTSMYLCASSSAGTVTSEQYFGPGTRLTVT.

There are many counts of this clonotype. This chain links TRBV7-9 with TRBJ1-6, with TRBD1 as a possible D gene (5 bases). From germline, CDR1 is SEHNR and CDR2 FQNEAQ (reference sequence). V was cut by 5 bases and J by 14 bases, with 19 bases left in between. This CDR3 contains 14 residues. The CDR3 loop reads CASSPTRDVMALHF. The CDR3 bases are TGTGCCAGCAGCCCGACCCGGGACGTGATGGCCCTCCACTTT.

This clonotype was observed at least ten times. The rearrangement links TRBV7-8 to TRBJ2-7; 7 bases align to TRBD1. This CDR3 contains 14 residues. V dropped 5 bases and J dropped 6; count of bases not matched to a gene: 10. The germline gives CDR1 SGHVS, CDR2 FQNEAQ. CDR3 nucleotides: TGTGCCAGCAGCCCACCACAGGGGCCTAGCGAGCAGTACTTC. This encodes CASSPPQGPSEQYF.

This clonotype was found many times. This chain uses TRBV7-3 with TRBJ2-2, with D tentatively TRBD2 (6 bases). Germline V gives CDR1 SGHTA, CDR2 FQGTGA. The CDR3 is 16 amino acids. V lost 5 bases and J lost 0, with 13 bases in between. The CDR3 nucleotides read TGTGCCAGCAGCCCCCGGGTAGCGGCGAACACCGGGGAGCTGTTTTTT. It encodes CASSPRVAANTGELFF.

This clonotype has a count of ten or more. This chain uses TRBV12-3 or TRBV12-4 with TRBJ2-3, with D perhaps TRBD2 (6 bases). The length of the CDR3 is 14 residues. V lost 6 bases and J lost 2, with 12 bases in between. Written as DNA, the CDR3 is TGTGCCAGCAGGCTAGCGACTGTCACAGATACGCAGTATTTT. Its protein is CASRLATVTDTQYF.

This clonotype was counted ten times or more. This rearrangement joins TRBV6-1 to TRBJ1-3, with unresolved D. CDR3 size: 15 residues. The V and J ends lost 6 bases and 0 bases respectively, with 12 bases between them. Germline V gene sequence: CDR1 MNHNS, CDR2 SASEGT. CDR3 protein: CASRKVQLSGNTIYF. The CDR3 region has the DNA TGTGCCAGCAGGAAGGTACAGCTCTCTGGAAACACCATATATTTT.

This clonotype was recorded at least ten times. The gene calls are TRBV6-2 or TRBV6-3 and TRBJ2-1; 16 bases align to TRBD2. CDR3 length: 17 residues. In germline, CDR1 is MNHEY, CDR2 SVGEGT. The V segment lost 5 bases and the J segment 8 bases; nucleotides outside the gene matches: 9. The CDR3, as DNA: TGTGCCAGCAGTGACGGGACTAGCGGGGGGGAGTTGGATGAGCAGTTCTTC. Protein sequence: CASSDGTSGGELDEQFF.

This clonotype appeared many times. The gene calls are TRBV7-9 and TRBJ1-2, with no clear D. The CDR3 covers 14 residues. The V end lost 2 bases, the J end lost 6 bases, and 13 bases lay between the germline ends. Germline V gives CDR1 SEHNR, CDR2 FQNEAQ (reference sequence). CDR3 coding DNA: TGTGCCAGCAGCTTAACGAACGGATTTCATGGCTACACCTTC. Translating it yields CASSLTNGFHGYTF.

At least ten counts were recorded for this clonotype. The genes are TRBV29-1 and TRBJ1-1, with 8 bases aligning to TRBD1. Germline CDR1 and CDR2: SQVTM and ANQGSEA. The CDR3 is made up of 15 amino acids. The V and J ends lost 2 bases and 1 base, in that order; junction bases with no gene match: 6. This CDR3 is CSVERGQAGNTEAFF. Written as DNA, the CDR3 is TGCAGCGTTGAAAGGGGACAGGCGGGGAACACTGAAGCTTTCTTT.

This clonotype has a count of ten or more. The chain carries TRBV4-1 and TRBJ1-1; D is possibly TRBD1 (6 bases). The CDR3 is 15 residues long. Trimming cost V 4 bases and J 3 bases, with 15 bases left between them. CDR1 and CDR2 from the germline V gene are MGHRA and YSYEKL. CDR3 in amino acids: CASSLTQGFDTEAFF. The CDR3 DNA reads as TGCGCCAGCAGCCTTACTCAGGGGTTCGACACTGAAGCTTTCTTT.

In the case of this clonotype: A read error may explain this, as a much larger clone is one base away. Written as DNA, the CDR3 is TGCAGCGAGAGCCGGGACCTCCAAGAGACCCAGTACTTC. Translated, it gives CSESRDLQETQYF. This chain links TRBV29-1 with TRBJ2-5; D assignment may be TRBD1 or TRBD2 (5 bases each). V lost 7 bases and J lost 1, with 13 bases in between. The length of the CDR3 is 13 residues. Germline assignment: CDR1 SQVTM and CDR2 ANQGSEA.

This clonotype was found many times. The rearrangement links TRBV4-1 to TRBJ2-2, with 8 bases lining up with TRBD1. Losses at the gene ends were 8 bases for V and 5 bases for J; bases not matched to a gene: 7. CDR3 length: 14 amino acids. Germline V gene lookup returns CDR1 MGHRA and CDR2 YSYEKL. Here the CDR3 reads CASGDRQKTGELFF. CDR3 sequence (DNA): TGCGCCAGCGGGGACAGGCAAAAGACCGGGGAGCTGTTTTTT.

This sequence joins TRBV2 and TRBJ2-2; 7 nucleotides align to TRBD2. CDR1 is SNHLY and CDR2 is FYNNEI in the germline V gene. J gave up 1 base and V 2 bases, and 4 bases lay outside the gene matches. The CDR3 spans 16 residues. This chain's CDR3 is CASSEQGGGNTGELFF. The CDR3 DNA reads TGTGCCAGCAGTGAACAGGGCGGGGGGAACACCGGGGAGCTGTTTTTT.

This clonotype was recorded at least ten times. This CDR3 reads CSVGAEGQYF. DNA for the CDR3: TGCAGCGTCGGGGCAGAGGGACAGTATTTT. The chain joins TRBV29-1 to TRBJ2-3, with D perhaps given as TRBD1 or TRBD2 (5 bases each). The length of the CDR3 is 10 residues. Looked up from germline, CDR1 is SQVTM and CDR2 is ANQGSEA. The ends were cut back, 6 bases at V and 12 bases at J, with 13 bases in the middle.

In this sample, this clonotype turned up a few times. J is TRBJ2-3 and V is TRBV7-2, with 8 nucleotides matching TRBD2. J was trimmed by 6 bases and V by 2 bases; bases with no gene match: 1. There are 13 residues in the CDR3. Germline V gene sequence: CDR1 SGHTA, CDR2 FQGNSA. The CDR3 loop is CASSLLAGDTQYF. The CDR3 region has the DNA TGTGCCAGCAGCTTATTAGCGGGGGATACGCAGTATTTT.

With respect to this clonotype: A much larger clone differs from this one at a single base, so this may be a read error. The gene calls are TRBV2 and TRBJ1-2; a weak D match, TRBD1 (5 bases). The CDR3 extends over 14 amino acids. Germline-derived CDR1 and CDR2 are SNHLY and FYNNEI. This chain's CDR3 is CASGESRAGHGYTF. CDR3 nucleotide sequence: TGTGCCAGCGGTGAAAGTCGGGCAGGGCATGGCTACACCTTC.

This clonotype was seen at least ten times. The chain joins TRBV4-3 to TRBJ2-3; tentatively, D is TRBD2 (6 bases). Germline V gene lookup returns CDR1 LGHNA and CDR2 YSLEER. This CDR3 region has 13 residues. V lost 0 bases and J lost 10, with 11 bases in between. The DNA of the CDR3 is TGCGCCAGCAGCCAAGAGGGATGGGAGGCGCAGTATTTT. This gives the protein CASSQEGWEAQYF.

This clonotype has at least ten counts. The V and J genes are TRBV10-3 and TRBJ2-5, with D tentatively TRBD1 (6 bases). The CDR3 has 13 amino acids. V lost 6 bases and J 4 bases, leaving 12 bases between the germline ends. Germline CDR1 reads ENHRY; CDR2 reads SYGVKD. This CDR3 is CAIRGATAETQYF. The CDR3, as DNA: TGTGCCATCAGGGGGGCCACGGCAGAGACCCAGTACTTC.

This clonotype has only a few counts. J is TRBJ2-7 and V is TRBV2; 9 nucleotides agree with TRBD2. Germline CDR1 and CDR2: SNHLY and FYNNEI. CDR3 size: 14 residues. After removal of 6 bases from V and 6 bases from J, the junction contained 9 bases not matched to a gene. The CDR3, as DNA: TGTGCCAGCAGCTCTAGCGGGGCCCTTGGCGAGCAGTACTTC. The encoded protein is CASSSSGALGEQYF.

There are many counts of this clonotype. The DNA for the CDR3 is TGTGCCAGCAGCTGGACTAGCGGGGACCGGGAGCTGTTTTTT. It is translated as CASSWTSGDRELFF. V is TRBV7-6 and J is TRBJ2-2; 12 bases align to TRBD2. This CDR3 contains 14 residues. Germline V gives CDR1 SGHVS, CDR2 FNYEAQ. V dropped 4 bases and J dropped 9; count of bases not matched to a gene: 3.

This clonotype was recorded at least ten times. The chain links TRBV6-6 to TRBJ1-2; 8 bases map to TRBD1. The CDR3 totals 14 residues. Germline CDR1 is MNHNY and CDR2 is SVGAGI (reference sequence). V dropped 2 bases and J dropped 8; count of bases not matched to a gene: 7. CDR3 loop: CASSYRGTGGGYTF. For the CDR3, the DNA is TGTGCCAGCAGTTACCGAGGGACAGGAGGAGGCTACACCTTC.

In its sample, this clonotype was seen a few times. The chain joins TRBV29-1 to TRBJ2-4; D may be TRBD1 or TRBD2 (6 bases each). CDR1 and CDR2 from the germline V gene are SQVTM and ANQGSEA. This CDR3 has 15 amino acids. Trimming left V 2 bases short and J 5 bases short, with 16 bases between. DNA of the CDR3: TGCAGCGTTGAATCCACGACGGGGGCGCAAAACATTCAGTACTTC. Protein product: CSVESTTGAQNIQYF. Drawing the rest from reference TRBV29-1 and TRBJ2-4, the complete variable domain is SAVISQKPSRDICQRGTSLTIQCQVDSQVTMMFWYRQQPGQSLTLIATANQGSEATYESGFVIDKFPISRPNLTFSTLTVSNMSPEDSSIYLCSVESTTGAQNIQYFGAGTRLSVL.